Presented here are 9 T cell receptor beta chains from one specimen sequenced in a study of cytomegalovirus exposure and HLA in healthy donors. The data were produced by immunoSEQ multiplex PCR, yet TCRdb's version contains in-frame clones alone and is incomplete. This sample has about 160,000 clones; 84% occur once, and the top ten carry roughly 10%. Sequencing used PBMCs. All receptors derive from a man younger than 40 in good health and CMV-seropositive.

In its sample, this clone was seen once. The chain uses TRBV19 and TRBJ1-1; tentative D call: TRBD1 (6 bases). This CDR3 contains 14 residues. Looked up from germline, CDR1 is LNHDA and CDR2 is SQIVND (reference sequence). V gave up 2 bases and J gave up 4 bases, with 11 bases separating them. The CDR3 DNA sequence: TGTGCCAGTAGTATAAGGTACAGGGCCACTGAAGCTTTCTTT. It translates to CASSIRYRATEAFF.

This rearrangement joins TRBV5-4 to TRBJ1-2; 7 positions match TRBD1. Trimming removed 5 bases from V and 5 bases from J; junction bases left unmatched: 9. The germline V gene encodes CDR1 SGHNT and CDR2 YYREEE (reference sequence). The CDR3 has 14 residues. The CDR3 reads CASSTWTGEYGYTF. The CDR3 DNA sequence: TGTGCCAGCAGTACATGGACAGGCGAATATGGCTACACCTTC. Looking up the rest from reference TRBV5-4 and TRBJ1-2 gives the full variable domain: ETGVTQSPTHLIKTRGQQVTLRCSSQSGHNTVSWYQQALGQGPQFIFQYYREEENGRGNFPPRFSGLQFPNYSSELNVNALELDDSALYLCASSTWTGEYGYTFGSGTRLTVV.

This chain joins TRBV29-1 and TRBJ2-2; no clear D gene. The V gene lost 8 bases and the J gene lost 2 bases, with 9 bases spanning the gap. Germline values: CDR1 SQVTM, CDR2 ANQGSEA. The CDR3 totals 12 residues. This CDR3 reads CSSNFNTGELFF. CDR3 bases: TGCAGCTCGAACTTCAACACCGGGGAGCTGTTTTTT.

The chain is built from TRBV5-1 and TRBJ1-1; D remains unclear. V lost 4 bases and J 1 base, leaving 14 bases between the germline ends. CDR3 length equals 15 residues. The germline gives CDR1 SGHRS, CDR2 YFSETQ. The CDR3 protein is CASSLKTEGNTEAFF. In nucleotides, the CDR3 is TGCGCCAGCAGCCTAAAAACAGAGGGGAACACTGAAGCTTTCTTT.

This chain uses TRBV9 with TRBJ2-3, with 10 bases fitting TRBD2. The V and J ends lost 3 bases and 1 base, in that order; junction bases with no gene match: 8. CDR1 and CDR2 (germline): SGDLS, YYNGEE. The CDR3 is 17 amino acids. This chain's CDR3 is CASSARTSGSRTDTQYF. CDR3 nucleotide sequence: TGTGCCAGCAGCGCCCGGACTAGCGGAAGCCGCACAGATACGCAGTATTTT.

This chain joins TRBV28 and TRBJ1-4; the D is unclear. The germline CDR1 and CDR2 sequences are MDHEN and SYDVKM. The CDR3 consists of 14 residues. Trimming cost V 7 bases and J 7 bases, with 16 bases left between them. The CDR3 is CASNLEVTGEKLFF. CDR3 DNA sequence: TGTGCCAGCAACCTTGAGGTTACGGGTGAAAAACTGTTTTTT. Complete variable domain (other parts from reference TRBV28 and TRBJ1-4): DVKVTQSSRYLVKRTGEKVFLECVQDMDHENMFWYRQDPGLGLRLIYFSYDVKMKEKGDIPEGYSVSREKKERFSLILESASTNQTSMYLCASNLEVTGEKLFFGSGTQLSVL.

Notes on this clone: An end of the junction does not agree with germline; a read error may underlie this. The J gene is TRBJ2-5, the V gene TRBV25-1; D not resolved. This CDR3 spans 14 amino acids. Germline V gives CDR1 MGHDK, CDR2 SYGVNS. The DNA of the CDR3 is TGTGTCAGCAGTGAAACGGAGTACCAAGAGACCCAGTACTTC. As protein: CVSSETEYQETQYF.

The chain carries TRBV5-6 and TRBJ2-7; TRBD1 aligns across 11 bases. The trim removed 1 base at V and 3 bases at J, leaving 6 bases unmatched. The germline V gene encodes CDR1 SGHDT and CDR2 YYEEEE. CDR3 length: 16 amino acids. The CDR3 here is CASSLSGTGGLYEQYF. The CDR3 DNA reads as TGTGCCAGCAGCTTGTCCGGGACAGGGGGGCTCTACGAGCAGTACTTC.

The genes are TRBV4-1 and TRBJ2-3; a weak D match, TRBD2 (5 bases). Trimming took 2 bases from V and 6 from J, leaving 9 bases between them. The CDR3 sequence is 13 residues long. Germline V CDR1 and CDR2: MGHRA, YSYEKL. The CDR3 reads CASSQISGDTQYF. In DNA, the CDR3 is TGCGCCAGCAGCCAAATTTCGGGGGATACGCAGTATTTT.